The 21 T cell receptor beta chains listed next were all sequenced from one sample in a study of blood T cell repertoires in COVID-19. TCRdb's copy holds only in-frame clones and misses some; the assay was immunoSEQ multiplex PCR. This table holds some 300,000 clones, about 90% found once. The sequencing sample was made of peripheral blood. These receptors all come from a woman aged 25 to 39 with COVID-19, enrolled during active disease.

The V and J genes are TRBV27 and TRBJ1-1; D unresolved. The CDR3 extends over 14 amino acids. Germline-derived CDR1 and CDR2 are MNHEY and SMNVEV (reference sequence). V lost 2 bases to trimming and J lost 8 bases, with 15 bases between them. CDR3 nucleotide sequence: TGTGCCAGCAGTTTAGTATTGAAGAGTAAGGAAGCTTTCTTT. Amino acid sequence: CASSLVLKSKEAFF.

J is TRBJ2-7 and V is TRBV19; D unclear. This CDR3 spans 18 amino acids. Trimming cost V 7 bases and J 2 bases, with 27 bases left between them. CDR1 and CDR2 (germline): LNHDA, SQIVND (reference sequence). The CDR3 spells CASIFQENFETQTYEQYV. The DNA for the CDR3 is TGTGCCAGTATCTTCCAGGAAAACTTCGAGACCCAAACCTACGAGCAGTACGTC.

This clone came up a few times. CDR3 residues: CASKKSQSGYEQYF. DNA of the CDR3: TGTGCCAGCAAGAAATCCCAGTCAGGGTACGAGCAGTACTTC. This chain connects TRBV6-5 to TRBJ2-7; maybe TRBD1 (5 bases). The CDR3 is made up of 14 amino acids. Germline V gene sequence: CDR1 MNHEY, CDR2 SVGAGI. V lost 7 bases and J 4 bases, leaving 17 bases between the germline ends.

V and J are TRBV24-1 and TRBJ2-1; D not certain. The CDR3 totals 12 residues. The V gene lost 9 bases and the J gene lost 4 bases, with 9 bases spanning the gap. Germline CDR1 is KGHDR and CDR2 is SFDVKD. The CDR3 region is CATQTRYNEQFF. CDR3 in DNA: TGTGCCACCCAGACTCGTTACAATGAGCAGTTCTTC.

The gene calls are TRBV5-1 and TRBJ1-1; 9 bases match TRBD1. Germline values: CDR1 SGHRS, CDR2 YFSETQ. V shed 7 bases, J shed 4 bases, and the junction held 5 bases outside the gene matches. This CDR3 has 13 amino acids. The CDR3 coding sequence is TGCGCCAGCGCTCGACAGGGGGGCACTGAAGCTTTCTTT. Translated, it gives CASARQGGTEAFF.

The J gene is TRBJ2-5, the V gene TRBV7-8, with D perhaps matching TRBD1 (5 bases). CDR1 and CDR2 (germline): SGHVS, FQNEAQ. The CDR3 runs to 15 residues. The germline V and J ends were trimmed by 3 bases and 0 bases, with 11 bases remaining between them. The CDR3, as DNA: TGTGCCAGCAGCTTGGGGTCAGGGTACCAAGAGACCCAGTACTTC. Its translation: CASSLGSGYQETQYF.

This clone showed up just once. The chain employs TRBV7-2 and TRBJ1-1; D call uncertain. In germline, CDR1 is SGHTA, CDR2 FQGNSA. The CDR3 extends over 14 amino acids. V gave up 5 bases and J gave up 6 bases, with 16 bases separating them. CDR3 protein: CASSNSLSGAEAFF. The CDR3 coding sequence is TGTGCCAGCAGCAATAGCTTGTCGGGAGCTGAAGCTTTCTTT.

The J gene is TRBJ2-7, the V gene TRBV3-1 (or the pseudogene TRBV3-2); 7 nucleotides agree with TRBD2. Germline CDR1 LGHDT, CDR2 YNNKEL (reference sequence). This CDR3 spans 15 amino acids. V shed 3 bases, J shed 4 bases, and the junction held 9 bases outside the gene matches. The CDR3 is CASSQQGGPRYEQYF. CDR3 DNA: TGTGCCAGCAGCCAGCAGGGAGGGCCTAGGTACGAGCAGTACTTC.

The chain employs TRBV2 and TRBJ1-5; D gene uncertain. V was clipped by 4 bases and J by 6 bases, with 16 bases between them. The CDR3 has 15 amino acids. Germline CDR1 reads SNHLY; CDR2 reads FYNNEI. CDR3 sequence: CASSAGPIGSQPQHF. The CDR3 coding sequence is TGTGCCAGCAGTGCCGGGCCCATCGGGAGTCAGCCCCAGCATTTT.

This rearrangement joins TRBV2 to TRBJ1-1; perhaps TRBD1 as D (6 bases). CDR1 and CDR2 from the germline V gene are SNHLY and FYNNEI. Trimming took off 7 bases at V and 4 bases at J, with 16 bases between the two ends. CDR3 size: 14 residues. The chain's CDR3 is CASKKRQAPTEAFF. DNA for the CDR3: TGTGCCAGCAAGAAGAGACAGGCTCCCACTGAAGCTTTCTTT.

The V gene is TRBV6-5, the J gene TRBJ1-4; 9 bases align to TRBD1. Germline V gene sequence: CDR1 MNHEY, CDR2 SVGAGI. The CDR3 totals 14 residues. The junction had 3 bases not matched to a gene; V was cut back by 5 bases and J by 5 bases. The CDR3 DNA reads TGTGCCAGCAGTCGGGACAGGGTAAATGAAAAACTGTTTTTT. Its translation: CASSRDRVNEKLFF.

As for this clone: Different DNA sequences within this sample yield the same CDR3. This chain links TRBV19 with TRBJ1-2, with 9 bases that match TRBD1. This CDR3 region has 14 residues. The germline V gene encodes CDR1 LNHDA and CDR2 SQIVND (reference sequence). V gave up 6 bases and J gave up 4 bases; unmatched junction bases: 6. Here the CDR3 reads CASSPGQGSYGYTF. CDR3 sequence (DNA): TGTGCCAGTAGCCCGGGACAGGGCTCCTATGGCTACACCTTC. The full variable domain, its missing parts supplied by reference TRBV19 and TRBJ1-2, is DGGITQSPKYLFRKEGQNVTLSCEQNLNHDAMYWYRQDPGQGLRLIYYSQIVNDFQKGDIAEGYSVSREKKESFPLTVTSAQKNPTAFYLCASSPGQGSYGYTFGSGTRLTVV.

The chain uses TRBV3-1 (or the pseudogene TRBV3-2) and TRBJ1-1, with a tentative D call TRBD1 (5 bases). Deletions cut 0 bases from V and 2 bases from J, with 10 bases between. Germline CDR1 LGHDT, CDR2 YNNKEL (reference sequence). The CDR3 extends over 15 amino acids. CDR3 nucleotides: TGTGCCAGCAGCCAAGATCAGGGCCCTAACACTGAAGCTTTCTTT. Translated: CASSQDQGPNTEAFF.

This clone was seen a single time. CDR3 sequence (DNA): TGTGCCAGCAGCTTGGGGGCCCCGCGTCTACCTCTTAATGAAAAACTGTTTTTT. It encodes CASSLGAPRLPLNEKLFF. The V gene is TRBV5-5, the J gene TRBJ1-4; D unresolved. CDR3 size: 18 residues. Germline V lookup: CDR1 SGHKS, CDR2 YYEKEE (reference sequence). V lost 0 bases to trimming and J lost 4 bases, with 19 bases between them.

V usage is TRBV19 and J usage is TRBJ2-2; 9 bases map to TRBD1. This CDR3 comprises 15 residues. With V trimmed by 6 bases and J by 6 bases, 8 bases remained unmatched. CDR1 and CDR2 (germline): LNHDA, SQIVND (reference sequence). The CDR3 coding sequence is TGTGCCAGTAGGCTCGAACAGGGGGCCTCCGGGGAGCTGTTTTTT. Its protein is CASRLEQGASGELFF.

The V and J genes are TRBV6-6 and TRBJ2-1; no definite D call. The CDR3 extends over 12 amino acids. Germline CDR1 and CDR2: MNHNY and SVGAGI (reference sequence). Trimming removed 3 bases at V and 10 bases at J, with 10 bases between. CDR3 bases: TGTGCCAGCAGTTATTCAAGCCGGGAGCAGTTCTTC. This codes for CASSYSSREQFF.

V usage is TRBV5-1 and J usage is TRBJ2-5; possible D gene TRBD2, 6 bases. The length of the CDR3 is 15 residues. Germline CDR1 is SGHRS and CDR2 is YFSETQ. Between the trimmed V and J ends, which lost 0 bases and 1 base, there was a span of 10 bases. Here the CDR3 DNA reads TGCGCCAGCAGCTTGGCGGGGGTCAGCCAAGAGACCCAGTACTTC. Protein sequence: CASSLAGVSQETQYF.

This chain connects TRBV9 to TRBJ2-5, with D possibly TRBD2 on 5 matching bases. Trimming removed 2 bases from V and 2 bases from J, with 13 bases in between. This CDR3 spans 15 amino acids. Germline assignment: CDR1 SGDLS and CDR2 YYNGEE. CDR3 in DNA: TGTGCCAGCAGCGTTCGGACTGGCCAGCAAGAGACCCAGTACTTC. This gives the protein CASSVRTGQQETQYF.

The chain is built from TRBV12-5 and TRBJ2-3, with D maybe TRBD2 (5 bases). The CDR3 is 13 residues long. Trimming stripped 5 bases from V and 2 bases from J, with 8 bases between. The germline V gene has CDR1 LGHNT and CDR2 FRNRAP. The CDR3 here is CASGEGPTDTQYF. CDR3 in DNA: TGTGCTAGTGGTGAGGGCCCCACAGATACGCAGTATTTT. The whole variable domain, filled in from reference TRBV12-5 and TRBJ2-3, reads DARVTQTPRHKVTEMGQEVTMRCQPILGHNTVFWYRQTMMQGLELLAYFRNRAPLDDSGMPKDRFSAEMPDATLATLKIQPSEPRDSAVYFCASGEGPTDTQYFGPGTRLTVL.

The gene calls are TRBV19 and TRBJ1-4, with unresolved D. CDR3 length: 15 residues. CDR1 is LNHDA and CDR2 is SQIVND in the germline V gene (reference sequence). Trimming shortened V by 5 bases and J by 7 bases, and 17 bases separated the two germline ends. As DNA, the CDR3 is TGTGCCAGTAGTCCCTCGACTGTCCATGGTGAAAAACTGTTTTTT. Amino acids: CASSPSTVHGEKLFF.

This clone was found once. The V gene is TRBV19, the J gene TRBJ2-5, with a tentative D call TRBD1 (6 bases). Trimming cost V 4 bases and J 3 bases, with 15 bases left between them. Germline loops: CDR1 LNHDA, CDR2 SQIVND (reference sequence). CDR3 length: 15 amino acids. CDR3 in amino acids: CASSTHGQKKETQYF. Written as DNA, the CDR3 is TGTGCCAGTAGTACCCACGGACAGAAAAAAGAGACCCAGTACTTC. Variable domain in full (rest from reference TRBV19 and TRBJ2-5): DGGITQSPKYLFRKEGQNVTLSCEQNLNHDAMYWYRQDPGQGLRLIYYSQIVNDFQKGDIAEGYSVSREKKESFPLTVTSAQKNPTAFYLCASSTHGQKKETQYFGPGTRLLVL.